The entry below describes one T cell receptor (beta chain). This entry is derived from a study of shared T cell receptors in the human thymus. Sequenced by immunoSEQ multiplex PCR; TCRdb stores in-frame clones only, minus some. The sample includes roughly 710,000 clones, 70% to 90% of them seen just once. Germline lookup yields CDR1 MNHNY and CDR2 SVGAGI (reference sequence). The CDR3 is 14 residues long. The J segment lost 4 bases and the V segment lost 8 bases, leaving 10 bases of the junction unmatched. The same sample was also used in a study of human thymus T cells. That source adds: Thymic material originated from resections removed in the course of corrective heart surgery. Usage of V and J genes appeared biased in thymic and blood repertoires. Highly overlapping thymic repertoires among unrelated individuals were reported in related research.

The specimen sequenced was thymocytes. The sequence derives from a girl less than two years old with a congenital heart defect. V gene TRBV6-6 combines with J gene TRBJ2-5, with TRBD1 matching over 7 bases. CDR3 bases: TGTGCCAGCCTAGTGGGGCCAGGGGGAGAGACCCAGTACTTC. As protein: CASLVGPGGETQYF.